Many counts were recorded for the clone carrying this TCR beta chain. Germline V CDR1 and CDR2: LGHNA, YNFKEQ. The CDR3 runs 15 residues. Germline trimming cut 0 bases from V and 2 bases from J; bases unmatched to any gene: 3. It was by 5'RACE with 10-nucleotide random UMIs that the cDNA was made. TCRdb called the 5' RACE reads again in MiXCR, with one record for every CDR3 protein. The repertoire holds about 21,000 distinct CDR3 sequences, with around 15% as singletons. This sample was included in a study of neurological immune-mediated disorders. The starting material, 2 million PBMCs stored at -80 C, gave rise to the unsorted libraries.

This clonotype was obtained from a female donor with HTLV-1-associated myelopathy (HAM/TSP). Sequenced material: PBMCs. The chain employs TRBV4-2 and TRBJ2-7; 8 bases are shared with TRBD1. This CDR3 reads CASSQENRGAYEQYF. DNA of the CDR3: TGTGCCAGCAGCCAAGAAAACAGGGGGGCCTACGAGCAGTACTTC.